Listed below are T cell receptor beta chains from one sample, sequenced in a study of read filtering for tumor transcriptome and immune sequencing. One entry per CDR3 protein results from TCRdb running MiXCR on the reads. Of over 45,000 distinct CDR3 sequences in the sample, over 9.5% were seen once. The sequencing sample was made of a population of CD138-negative cells sorted from bone marrow. These receptors were taken from a donor at least 40 years old with multiple myeloma. The CDR3 runs from the conserved cysteine through the conserved F or W. The order of the fields is D gene, V gene, clone size, J gene, CDR3 protein, CDR3 DNA. The D gene is left open where the match is weak. Only part of the rows carry a size: once, few, many, or a class if the clone is expanded.

>TRBD2|TRBV28|NA|TRBJ2-5
CASGSRASGRLTQYF
TGTGCCAGCGGCTCAAGGGCCAGCGGGAGATTGACCCAGTACTTC
>NA|TRBV6-1|many|TRBJ1-1
CASSEGRGNGGAFF
TGTGCCAGCAGTGAAGGCCGGGGGAATGGAGGAGCTTTCTTT
>NA|TRBV19|NA|TRBJ1-5
CASSIAQVRNQPQHF
TGTGCCAGTAGTATAGCTCAGGTTCGCAATCAGCCCCAGCATTTT
>TRBD2|TRBV7-3|many|TRBJ2-3
CASSFSGAKDTQYF
TGTGCCAGCAGCTTTAGCGGGGCGAAGGATACGCAGTATTTT
>TRBD1|TRBV7-9|many|TRBJ2-6
CASSLKGGARDRGFPGANVLTF
TGTGCCAGCAGCTTAAAAGGGGGAGCCCGGGACAGGGGGTTCCCTGGGGCCAACGTCCTGACTTTC
>NA|TRBV25-1|NA|TRBJ2-1
CASSEWREQFF
TGTGCCAGCAGTGAATGGCGTGAGCAGTTCTTC
>NA|TRBV4-3|many|TRBJ1-5
CASSQGRDFPYQPQHF
TGCGCCAGCAGCCAAGGAAGGGATTTTCCATATCAGCCCCAGCATTTT
>TRBD2|TRBV7-2|many|TRBJ2-6
CASKTGGLITSGANVLTF
TGTGCCAGCAAAACGGGGGGGCTAATCACCTCTGGGGCCAACGTCCTGACTTTC
>TRBD2|TRBV7-8|many|TRBJ2-3
CASNVHRPGLASTDTQYF
TGTGCCAGCAACGTCCACCGCCCGGGACTAGCTAGCACAGATACGCAGTATTTT
>NA|TRBV29-1|many|TRBJ2-1
CSGGTGLYNEQFF
TGCAGCGGCGGGACGGGGCTTTACAATGAGCAGTTCTTC
>TRBD2|TRBV5-5|many|TRBJ2-7
CASSLARLAGLQGEQYF
TGTGCCAGCAGCTTGGCGCGGTTAGCGGGACTTCAAGGCGAGCAGTACTTC
>NA|TRBV9|many|TRBJ1-1
CASSPGTAGAAFF
TGTGCCAGCAGCCCCGGGACCGCGGGTGCAGCTTTCTTT
>TRBD2|TRBV10-3|NA|TRBJ2-1
CAISDSTSGANEQFF
TGTGCCATCAGTGACTCGACTAGCGGAGCCAATGAGCAGTTCTTC
>NA|TRBV20-1|NA|TRBJ1-4
CSARVQGGGKLVF
TGCAGTGCTAGAGTACAGGGTGGAGGAAAGCTGGTTTTT
>NA|TRBV4-1|few|TRBJ2-1
CASSRRGGIYNEQFF
TGCGCCAGCAGCCGTCGCGGAGGAATTTACAATGAGCAGTTCTTC
>TRBD2|TRBV20-1|many|TRBJ2-1
CSVQRGPEKYNEQFF
TGCAGTGTTCAGCGGGGCCCCGAGAAGTACAATGAGCAGTTCTTC
>TRBD2|TRBV7-2|many|TRBJ2-1
CASSPRTSLGNEQFF
TGTGCCAGCAGCCCTAGGACTAGCCTGGGGAATGAGCAGTTCTTC
>NA|TRBV30|many|TRBJ1-4
CAWRNGRKLLF
TGTGCCTGGAGGAACGGACGGAAACTGCTTTTT
>TRBD1|TRBV28|NA|TRBJ2-3
CAGSFGTGDTDTQYF
TGTGCCGGCAGTTTCGGAACAGGGGACACAGATACGCAGTACTTT
>NA|TRBV6-6|many|TRBJ2-3
CASSLVAGLSYTDTQYF
TGTGCCAGCAGTTTGGTGGCAGGCCTTTCGTACACAGATACGCAGTATTTT
>NA|TRBV5-4|many|TRBJ2-2
CASSPGSERTGELFF
TGTGCCAGCAGCCCTGGGTCGGAGCGGACCGGGGAGCTGTTTTTT
>NA|TRBV6-1|many|TRBJ2-1
CASSLPTSYNEQFF
TGTGCCAGCAGTCTCCCTACCTCCTACAATGAGCAGTTCTTC
>NA|TRBV20-1|many|TRBJ1-1
CSARRGRTNTEAFF
TGCAGTGCTAGGAGGGGACGGACAAACACTGAAGCTTTCTTT
>NA|TRBV3-2|NA|TRBJ2-1
CASRLISANPGNEQFF
TGTGCCAGCAGACTAATTAGCGCTAATCCGGGCAATGAGCAGTTCTTC
>NA|TRBV29-1|many|TRBJ1-1
CSVRRDTEAFF
TGCAGCGTTCGCAGGGACACTGAAGCTTTCTTT
>NA|TRBV29-1|many|TRBJ1-2
CSVDRDGRGGYTF
TGCAGCGTTGACCGGGACGGCCGAGGCGGCTACACCTTC
>NA|TRBV4-3|many|TRBJ2-7
CASSQDPQPNYEQYF
TGCGCCAGCAGCCAAGATCCGCAACCCAACTACGAGCAGTACTTC
>NA|TRBV7-8|NA|TRBJ2-2
CASSPTGESATGELFF
TGTGCCAGCAGCCCAACGGGGGAATCGGCCACCGGGGAGCTGTTTTTT
>NA|TRBV20-1|many|TRBJ1-2
CSARELGLSYTF
TGCAGTGCTAGAGAATTGGGGCTGAGCTACACCTTC
>NA|TRBV28|many|TRBJ2-7
CASAATSTYEQYF
TGTGCCAGCGCGGCAACTTCGACCTACGAGCAGTACTTC
>TRBD2|TRBV6-2/TRBV6-3|many|TRBJ2-3
CASSYTSGKTDTQYF
TGTGCCAGCAGTTATACTAGCGGGAAGACAGATACGCAGTATTTT
>TRBD1|TRBV4-1|many|TRBJ1-5
CASSQEPGQQNQPQHF
TGCGCCAGCAGCCAAGAACCGGGACAGCAGAATCAGCCCCAGCATTTT
>TRBD2|TRBV5-1|many|TRBJ2-1
CASSPGTSGSYNEQFF
TGCGCCAGCAGCCCAGGGACTAGCGGTTCGTACAATGAGCAGTTCTTC
>TRBD1|TRBV18|many|TRBJ2-7
CASSLLADRGREEQYF
TGTGCCAGCTCACTTCTCGCTGACAGGGGGCGTGAAGAGCAGTACTTC
>NA|TRBV6-2/TRBV6-3|many|TRBJ2-4
CASTDRKGRQNIQYF
TGTGCCAGCACCGACAGAAAAGGGCGTCAAAACATTCAGTACTTC
>TRBD1|TRBV24-1|many|TRBJ2-1
CATSERGRSNEQFF
TGTGCCACCAGTGAAAGGGGGCGCAGCAATGAGCAGTTCTTC
>TRBD1|TRBV29-1|many|TRBJ2-1
CSVDGPGQKSYNEQFF
TGCAGCGTTGATGGCCCGGGACAGAAGAGCTACAATGAGCAGTTCTTC
>NA|TRBV5-1|many|TRBJ2-2
CASSLDGTGELFF
TGCGCCAGCAGCTTGGACGGGACCGGGGAGCTGTTTTTT
>NA|TRBV20-1|many|TRBJ2-7
CSAPRGNGYEQYF
TGCAGTGCACCGAGGGGTAACGGGTACGAGCAGTACTTC
>NA|TRBV5-1|many|TRBJ2-1
CASTQGVRSYNEQFF
TGCGCCAGCACCCAAGGCGTGCGCTCCTACAATGAGCAGTTCTTC
>NA|TRBV4-1|many|TRBJ1-1
CASSQVSGDTEAFF
TGCGCCAGCAGCCAAGTTTCAGGAGACACTGAAGCTTTCTTT
>NA|TRBV6-2/TRBV6-3|many|TRBJ2-1
CASSSLGAPSSYNEQFF
TGTGCCAGCAGTTCCCTCGGGGCCCCGAGCTCCTACAATGAGCAGTTCTTC
>NA|TRBV4-2|many|TRBJ1-1
CASSPRGGGPVNTEAFF
TGTGCCAGCAGCCCGAGAGGGGGAGGGCCGGTTAACACTGAAGCTTTCTTT
>TRBD2|TRBV11-1|many|TRBJ2-1
CASSPASRLGKNLAGRNEQFF
TGTGCCAGCAGCCCCGCCTCACGCCTGGGGAAAAATCTAGCGGGTCGAAATGAGCAGTTCTTC
>TRBD1|TRBV10-2|many|TRBJ2-7
CASSDRAYEQYF
TGCGCCAGCTCGGACAGGGCCTACGAGCAGTACTTC
>NA|TRBV14|many|TRBJ2-7
CASSPAGRSSYEQYF
TGTGCCAGCAGCCCGGCCGGCAGGAGCTCCTACGAGCAGTACTTC
>NA|TRBV7-8|many|TRBJ2-3
CASSSGFVGSDTQYF
TGTGCCAGCAGCTCTGGATTCGTGGGGTCAGATACGCAGTATTTT
>TRBD2|TRBV9|many|TRBJ2-1
CASSTPRLAVYNEQFF
TGTGCCAGCAGCACACCCCGACTAGCGGTTTACAATGAGCAGTTCTTC
>NA|TRBV6-2/TRBV6-3|many|TRBJ2-1
CASSGGGGGRHNYNEQFF
TGTGCCAGCAGTGGTGGAGGTGGAGGTCGACATAATTACAATGAGCAGTTCTTC
>TRBD1|TRBV7-9|NA|TRBJ2-1
CASGRDREKTYNEQFF
TGTGCCAGCGGCCGGGACAGGGAGAAGACCTACAATGAGCAGTTCTTC
>TRBD1|TRBV28|many|TRBJ2-2
CASSSRQGANTGELFF
TGTGCCAGCAGTTCACGACAGGGGGCGAACACCGGGGAGCTGTTTTTT
>NA|TRBV29-1|NA|TRBJ2-7
CSVEDSVLERYF
TGCAGCGTTGAGGATAGCGTACTCGAGCGGTACTTC
>NA|TRBV19|many|TRBJ2-1
CASRSGQRASSYNEQFF
TGTGCCAGTAGATCCGGTCAGCGGGCTAGCTCCTACAATGAGCAGTTCTTC
>NA|TRBV7-9|once|TRBJ1-5
CACSFGPSGDSNQPQHF
TGTGCCTGCAGCTTTGGCCCTTCGGGAGATAGCAATCAGCCCCAGCATTTT
>TRBD1|TRBV3-1|many|TRBJ2-7
CASSLRQGINEQYF
TGTGCCAGCAGCCTACGACAGGGCATCAACGAGCAGTACTTC